Below are 16 T cell receptor beta chains sequenced from a single sample in a study of human T cells and chemical hapten exposure. Time point here: patch test 1, 2 weeks after DPC sensitization. As for treatment: therapeutic diphenylcyclopropenone sensitization with weekly scalp DPC. In TCRdb, the RACE reads were re-called with MiXCR into one record per CDR3 protein. The sample consists of some 190,000 distinct CDR3 sequences, 20% to 25% of them appearing once. This specimen consisted of whole blood, obtained in connection with sensitization to the hapten diphenylcyclopropenone (DPC). These receptors were collected from a woman aged 45-65 years with alopecia areata. Some clones in this sample may be carry-over from other donors' samples.

This chain connects TRBV5-5 to TRBJ2-3; D not resolved. The CDR3 length is 12 residues. V lost 2 bases, J lost 6 bases, and 7 bases lay in between. Germline V gives CDR1 SGHKS, CDR2 YYEKEE (reference sequence). For the CDR3, the DNA is TGTGCCAGCAGCTTCACGTACGATACGCAGTATTTT. Encoded protein: CASSFTYDTQYF. The whole variable domain, remainder taken from reference TRBV5-5 and TRBJ2-3, is DAGVTQSPTHLIKTRGQQVTLRCSPISGHKSVSWYQQVLGQGPQFIFQYYEKEERGRGNFPDRFSARQFPNYSSELNVNALLLGDSALYLCASSFTYDTQYFGPGTRLTVL.

This clonotype turned up a few times. The chain recombines TRBV20-1 with TRBJ2-1; TRBD2 aligns across 7 bases. CDR1 is DFQATT, CDR2 SNEGSKA, per germline (reference sequence). J lost 7 bases, V lost 3 bases, and 6 bases had no gene match. There are 13 residues in the CDR3. This CDR3 reads CSARSLADNEQFF. The CDR3 nucleotides are TGCAGTGCTAGGTCGCTAGCGGATAATGAGCAGTTCTTC.

This clonotype has a handful of counts. This rearrangement joins TRBV20-1 to TRBJ2-3; 8 bases are shared with TRBD2. This CDR3 is 15 amino acids long. Germline values: CDR1 DFQATT, CDR2 SNEGSKA (reference sequence). After removal of 2 bases from V and 2 bases from J, the junction contained 6 bases not matched to a gene. DNA for the CDR3: TGCAGTGCTAGAATCAGCGGGAGATTCACAGATACGCAGTATTTT. The encoded protein is CSARISGRFTDTQYF.

The chain carries TRBV2 and TRBJ2-3; 7 nucleotides line up with TRBD2. V gave up 6 bases and J gave up 4 bases; unmatched junction bases: 10. The CDR3 sequence is 15 residues long. Germline V lookup: CDR1 SNHLY, CDR2 FYNNEI. The CDR3 protein is CASSLGGFPADTQYF. In nucleotides, the CDR3 is TGTGCCAGCAGCCTGGGAGGGTTCCCCGCAGATACGCAGTATTTT.

The chain links TRBV20-1 to TRBJ2-5; D uncertain. The CDR3 totals 11 residues. With 4 bases removed from V and 2 bases from J, the gap between germline ends came to 5 bases. CDR1 and CDR2 from the germline V gene are DFQATT and SNEGSKA (reference sequence). CDR3 bases: TGCAGTGCTATACCGCAAGAGACCCAGTACTTC. This encodes CSAIPQETQYF.

This clonotype was seen only a few times. The CDR3 protein is CATSRTEIYGYTF. The CDR3 DNA sequence: TGTGCCACCAGTCGGACGGAGATTTATGGCTACACCTTC. This chain uses TRBV15 with TRBJ1-2, with D unresolved. The V end lost 6 bases, the J end lost 5 bases, and 13 bases lay between the germline ends. From germline, CDR1 is LNHNV and CDR2 YYDKDF (reference sequence). The CDR3 is made up of 13 amino acids.

Only a few counts were recorded for this clonotype. The gene calls are TRBV10-1 and TRBJ2-1, with 8 positions matching TRBD2. Per germline, CDR1 WNHNN and CDR2 SYGVQD (reference sequence). The CDR3 has 15 amino acids. V was clipped by 2 bases and J by 2 bases; unmatched bases: 2. The CDR3 here is CASSETSGTYNEQFF. As DNA, the CDR3 is TGCGCCAGCAGTGAGACTAGCGGAACCTACAATGAGCAGTTCTTC.

The table lists this clonotype with a few counts. The chain has TRBV7-6 and TRBJ2-1; D perhaps matches TRBD2 (5 bases). CDR3 length: 14 amino acids. Trimming pared 5 bases from V and 7 bases from J, leaving 15 bases between. Germline V CDR1 and CDR2: SGHVS, FNYEAQ. CDR3 amino acids: CASSLPSSGNEQFF. For the CDR3, the DNA is TGTGCCAGCAGCCTTCCAAGCTCGGGAAATGAGCAGTTCTTC.

V usage is TRBV24-1 and J usage is TRBJ2-2; D perhaps matches TRBD1 (5 bases). The CDR3 is made up of 17 amino acids. V lost 2 bases and J 4 bases, leaving 16 bases between the germline ends. Germline V gene sequence: CDR1 KGHDR, CDR2 SFDVKD. The CDR3 DNA is TGTGCCACCAGTGATTCATTGACATTTCAGGGCACCGGGGAGCTGTTTTTT. Its translation is CATSDSLTFQGTGELFF.

The J gene is TRBJ2-1, the V gene TRBV29-1; D uncertain. The CDR3 runs 12 residues. V was cut by 6 bases and J by 4 bases, with 10 bases left in between. The germline gives CDR1 SQVTM, CDR2 ANQGSEA. The CDR3 reads CSVDDTYNEQFF. The CDR3, as DNA: TGCAGCGTAGACGACACTTACAATGAGCAGTTCTTC.

This chain uses TRBV7-2 with TRBJ1-2; TRBD1 agrees at 12 bases. Germline V gene sequence: CDR1 SGHTA, CDR2 FQGNSA. This CDR3 region has 13 residues. In DNA, the CDR3 is TGTGCTTCCGGGACAGGGGGCTTCTATGGCTACACCTTC. This translates into CASGTGGFYGYTF.

Only a few counts were recorded for this clonotype. The V call is TRBV5-1, the J call TRBJ2-5; D is unclear. The CDR3 is made up of 13 amino acids. The V gene's germline CDR1 is SGHRS and CDR2 YFSETQ. V was cut by 1 base and J by 5 bases, with 9 bases left in between. Here the CDR3 DNA reads TGCGCCAGCAGCTTGTACGAACAGGAGACCCAGTACTTC. This codes for CASSLYEQETQYF. Full variable domain (missing parts from reference TRBV5-1 and TRBJ2-5): KAGVTQTPRYLIKTRGQQVTLSCSPISGHRSVSWYQQTPGQGLQFLFEYFSETQRNKGNFPGRFSGRQFSNSRSEMNVSTLELGDSALYLCASSLYEQETQYFGPGTRLLVL.

The rearrangement uses TRBV5-1 and TRBJ1-3; a weak D match, TRBD1 (6 bases). V lost 4 bases, J lost 8 bases, and 19 bases lay in between. Germline V lookup: CDR1 SGHRS, CDR2 YFSETQ. The CDR3 covers 15 residues. The CDR3 DNA follows: TGCGCCAGCAGCCCGCCAGGGCGGGGGCCAGACACCATATATTTT. This gives the protein CASSPPGRGPDTIYF.

This clonotype occurred a few times. The V call is TRBV7-2, the J call TRBJ1-6; unclear D gene. The CDR3 has 17 amino acids. Germline V CDR1 and CDR2: SGHTA, FQGNSA. The V end lost 2 bases, the J end lost 0 bases, and 11 bases lay between the germline ends. CDR3 sequence reads: CASSLTGRSSYNSPLHF. Here the CDR3 DNA reads TGTGCCAGCAGCTTAACCGGGCGGAGCTCCTATAATTCACCCCTCCACTTT.

The chain recombines TRBV28 with TRBJ1-5; 7 positions match TRBD1. The CDR3 is 14 residues long. J was trimmed by 2 bases and V by 6 bases; bases with no gene match: 4. Germline CDR1 reads MDHEN; CDR2 reads SYDVKM. This chain's CDR3 is CASSSGTGNQPQHF. CDR3 DNA: TGTGCCAGCAGCTCCGGGACAGGCAATCAGCCCCAGCATTTT.

This chain's CDR3 is CSVDLRDSSYEQYF. CDR3 nucleotides: TGCAGCGTTGATCTCCGGGACAGCTCCTACGAGCAGTACTTC. V gene TRBV29-1 combines with J gene TRBJ2-7, with 7 bases identical to TRBD1. Germline trimming cut 3 bases from V and 0 bases from J; bases unmatched to any gene: 5. Germline CDR1 and CDR2: SQVTM and ANQGSEA. The CDR3 has 14 amino acids.